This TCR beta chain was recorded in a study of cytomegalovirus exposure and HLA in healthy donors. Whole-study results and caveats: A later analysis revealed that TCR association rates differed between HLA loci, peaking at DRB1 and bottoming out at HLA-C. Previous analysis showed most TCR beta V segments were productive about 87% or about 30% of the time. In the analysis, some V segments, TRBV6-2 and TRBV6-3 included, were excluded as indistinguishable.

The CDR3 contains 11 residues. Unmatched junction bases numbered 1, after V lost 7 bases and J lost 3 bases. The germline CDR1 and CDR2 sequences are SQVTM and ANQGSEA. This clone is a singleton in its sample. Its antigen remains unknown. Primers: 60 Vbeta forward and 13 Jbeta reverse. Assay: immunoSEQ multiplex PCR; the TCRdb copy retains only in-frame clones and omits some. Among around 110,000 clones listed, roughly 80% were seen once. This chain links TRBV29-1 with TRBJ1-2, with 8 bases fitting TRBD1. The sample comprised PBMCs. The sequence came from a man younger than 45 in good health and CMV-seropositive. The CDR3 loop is CSAGQDYGYTF. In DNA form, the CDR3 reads TGCAGCGCGGGACAGGACTATGGCTACACCTTC.